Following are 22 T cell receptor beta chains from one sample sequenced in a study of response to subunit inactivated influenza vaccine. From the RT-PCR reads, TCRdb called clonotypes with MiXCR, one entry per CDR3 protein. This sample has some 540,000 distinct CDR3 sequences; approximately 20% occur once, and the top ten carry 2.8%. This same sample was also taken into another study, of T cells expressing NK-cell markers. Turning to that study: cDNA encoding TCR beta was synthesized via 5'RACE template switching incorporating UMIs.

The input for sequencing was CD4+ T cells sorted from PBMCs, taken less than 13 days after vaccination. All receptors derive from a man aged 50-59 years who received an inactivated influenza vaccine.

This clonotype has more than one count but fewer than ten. DNA of the CDR3: TGCGCCAGCAGCCAAGCGGGCATTTCCTACAATGAGCAGTTCTTC. Residues: CASSQAGISYNEQFF. The chain uses TRBV4-3 and TRBJ2-1; no reliable D call. Germline loops: CDR1 LGHNA, CDR2 YSLEER. Trimming took 1 base from V and 1 from J, leaving 8 bases between them. This CDR3 spans 15 amino acids.

The CDR3 reads CASSEGKVRGSTEAFF. CDR3 sequence (DNA): TGTGCCAGCAGTGAAGGTAAGGTCAGAGGATCCACTGAAGCTTTCTTT. The V call is TRBV25-1, the J call TRBJ1-1; D is uncertain. Germline V lookup: CDR1 MGHDK, CDR2 SYGVNS. The CDR3 covers 16 residues. V was shortened by 2 bases and J by 4 bases, with 17 bases between the two germline ends.

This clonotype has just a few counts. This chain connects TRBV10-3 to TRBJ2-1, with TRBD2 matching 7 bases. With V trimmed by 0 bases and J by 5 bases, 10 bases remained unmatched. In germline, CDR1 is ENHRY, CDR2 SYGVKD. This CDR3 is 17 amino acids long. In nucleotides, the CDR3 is TGTGCCATCAGTGAGTCGGGACTAACCTCCGGACACAATGAGCAGTTCTTC. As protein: CAISESGLTSGHNEQFF.

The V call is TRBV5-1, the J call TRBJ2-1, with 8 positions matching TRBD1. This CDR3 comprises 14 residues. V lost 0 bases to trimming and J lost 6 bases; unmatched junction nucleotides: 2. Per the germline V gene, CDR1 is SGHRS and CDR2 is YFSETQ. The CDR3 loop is CASSLVTGGNEQFF. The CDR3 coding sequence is TGCGCCAGCAGCTTGGTTACAGGGGGCAATGAGCAGTTCTTC. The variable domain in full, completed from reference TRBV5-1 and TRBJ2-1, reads KAGVTQTPRYLIKTRGQQVTLSCSPISGHRSVSWYQQTPGQGLQFLFEYFSETQRNKGNFPGRFSGRQFSNSRSEMNVSTLELGDSALYLCASSLVTGGNEQFFGPGTRLTVL.

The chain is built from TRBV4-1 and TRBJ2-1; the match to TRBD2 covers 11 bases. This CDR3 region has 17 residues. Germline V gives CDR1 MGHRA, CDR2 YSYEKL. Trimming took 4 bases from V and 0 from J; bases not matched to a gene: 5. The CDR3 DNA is TGCGCCAGCAGCCGAGGTCTAGCGGGGGGCTCCTACAATGAGCAGTTCTTC. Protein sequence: CASSRGLAGGSYNEQFF.

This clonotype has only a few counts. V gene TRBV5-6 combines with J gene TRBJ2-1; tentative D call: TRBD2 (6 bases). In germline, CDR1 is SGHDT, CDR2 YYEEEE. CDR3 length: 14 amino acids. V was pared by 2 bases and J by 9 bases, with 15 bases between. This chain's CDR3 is CASSFRASEGEQFF. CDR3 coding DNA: TGTGCCAGCAGCTTCAGGGCTAGCGAAGGTGAGCAGTTCTTC.

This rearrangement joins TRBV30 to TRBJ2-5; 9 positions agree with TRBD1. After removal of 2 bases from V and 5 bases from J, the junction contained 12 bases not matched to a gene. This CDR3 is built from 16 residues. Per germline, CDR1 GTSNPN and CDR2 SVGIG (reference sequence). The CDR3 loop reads CAWSPLDGQGFETQYF. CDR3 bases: TGTGCCTGGAGTCCTCTGGACGGACAGGGGTTCGAGACCCAGTACTTC.

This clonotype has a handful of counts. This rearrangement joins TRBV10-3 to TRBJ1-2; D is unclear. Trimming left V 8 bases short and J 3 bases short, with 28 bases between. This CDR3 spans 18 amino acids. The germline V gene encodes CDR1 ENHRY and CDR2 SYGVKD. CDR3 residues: CAIGQRSGGHLLDYGYTF. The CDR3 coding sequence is TGTGCCATCGGTCAGCGGTCAGGAGGGCACCTCTTAGACTATGGCTACACCTTC.

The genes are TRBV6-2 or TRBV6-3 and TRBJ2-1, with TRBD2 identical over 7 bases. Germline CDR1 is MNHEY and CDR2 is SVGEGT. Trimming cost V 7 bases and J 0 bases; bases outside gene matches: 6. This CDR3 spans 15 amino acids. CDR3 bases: TGTGCCAGCACCCTCCGCGGGAGCTCCTACAATGAGCAGTTCTTC. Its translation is CASTLRGSSYNEQFF.

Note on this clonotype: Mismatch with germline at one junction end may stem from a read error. CDR3: CASSYGGGSGELFF. CDR3 nucleotides: TGTGCTAGCAGCTATGGCGGGGGCTCCGGGGAGCTGTTTTTT. The chain combines TRBV7-7 with TRBJ2-2, with D maybe TRBD2 (7 bases). The germline V gene has CDR1 SSHAT and CDR2 FNYEAQ (reference sequence). This CDR3 region has 14 residues.

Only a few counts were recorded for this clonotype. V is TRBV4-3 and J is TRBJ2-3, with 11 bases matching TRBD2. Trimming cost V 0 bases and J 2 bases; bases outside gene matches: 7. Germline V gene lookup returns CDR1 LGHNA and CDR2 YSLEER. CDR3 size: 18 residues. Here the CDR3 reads CASSQDPPGLAVTDTQYF. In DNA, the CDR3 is TGCGCCAGCAGCCAAGACCCCCCGGGACTAGCGGTCACAGATACGCAGTATTTT.

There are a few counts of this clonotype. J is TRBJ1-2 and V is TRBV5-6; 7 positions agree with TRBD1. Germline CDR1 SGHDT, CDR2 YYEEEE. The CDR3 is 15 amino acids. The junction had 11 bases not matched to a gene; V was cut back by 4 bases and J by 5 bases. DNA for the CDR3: TGTGCCAGCAGCCCCTTAGGGACAGCAAATTATGGCTACACCTTC. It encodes CASSPLGTANYGYTF.

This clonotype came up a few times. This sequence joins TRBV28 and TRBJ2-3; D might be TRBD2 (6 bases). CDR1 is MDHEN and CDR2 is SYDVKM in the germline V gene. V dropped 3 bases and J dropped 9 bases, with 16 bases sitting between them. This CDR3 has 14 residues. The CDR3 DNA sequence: TGTGCCAGCAGTTTTCTAGGGCCTGGGAGGACGCAGTATTTT. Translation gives CASSFLGPGRTQYF. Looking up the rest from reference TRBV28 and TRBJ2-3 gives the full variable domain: DVKVTQSSRYLVKRTGEKVFLECVQDMDHENMFWYRQDPGLGLRLIYFSYDVKMKEKGDIPEGYSVSREKKERFSLILESASTNQTSMYLCASSFLGPGRTQYFGPGTRLTVL.

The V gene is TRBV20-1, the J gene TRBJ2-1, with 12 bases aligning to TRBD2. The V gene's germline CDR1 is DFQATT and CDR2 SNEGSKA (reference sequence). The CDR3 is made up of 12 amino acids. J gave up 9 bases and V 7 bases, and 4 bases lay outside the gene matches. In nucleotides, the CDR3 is TGCAGTGGTCTAGCGGGGGGGAGTGAGCAGTTCTTC. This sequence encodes CSGLAGGSEQFF.

As DNA, the CDR3 is TGTGCCAGCAGACCGACAATGAACACGGGAGCTTTCTTT. It encodes CASRPTMNTGAFF. The genes are TRBV7-9 and TRBJ1-1; D call uncertain. The germline CDR1 and CDR2 sequences are SEHNR and FQNEAQ (reference sequence). This CDR3 has 13 amino acids. Trimming took 6 bases from V and 10 from J, leaving 18 bases between them.

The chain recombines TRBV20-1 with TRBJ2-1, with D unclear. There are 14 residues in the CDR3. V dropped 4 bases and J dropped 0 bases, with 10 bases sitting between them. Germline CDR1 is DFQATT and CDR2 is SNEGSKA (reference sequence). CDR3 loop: CSAILPGSYNEQFF. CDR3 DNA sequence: TGCAGTGCTATTCTCCCGGGCTCCTACAATGAGCAGTTCTTC.

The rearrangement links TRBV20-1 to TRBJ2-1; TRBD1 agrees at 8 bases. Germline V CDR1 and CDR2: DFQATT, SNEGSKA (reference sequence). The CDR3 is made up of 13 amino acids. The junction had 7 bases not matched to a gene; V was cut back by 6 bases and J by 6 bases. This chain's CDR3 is CSAPRGQTNEQFF. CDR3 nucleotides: TGCAGTGCCCCCAGGGGGCAGACCAATGAGCAGTTCTTC.

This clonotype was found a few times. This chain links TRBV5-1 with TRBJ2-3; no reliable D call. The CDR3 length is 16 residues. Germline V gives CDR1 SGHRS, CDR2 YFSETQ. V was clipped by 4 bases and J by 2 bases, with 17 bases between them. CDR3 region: CASSTLTTSPTDTQYF. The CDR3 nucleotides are TGCGCCAGCAGCACCCTGACCACCAGTCCCACAGATACGCAGTATTTT. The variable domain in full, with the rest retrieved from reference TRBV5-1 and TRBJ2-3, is KAGVTQTPRYLIKTRGQQVTLSCSPISGHRSVSWYQQTPGQGLQFLFEYFSETQRNKGNFPGRFSGRQFSNSRSEMNVSTLELGDSALYLCASSTLTTSPTDTQYFGPGTRLTVL.

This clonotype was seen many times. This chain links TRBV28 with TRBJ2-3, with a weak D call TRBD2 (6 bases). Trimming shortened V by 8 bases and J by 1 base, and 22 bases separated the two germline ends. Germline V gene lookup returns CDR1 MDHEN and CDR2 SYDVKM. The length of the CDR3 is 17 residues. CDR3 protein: CASLRRASFIGTDTQYF. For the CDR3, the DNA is TGTGCCAGCTTGAGGAGGGCCAGTTTCATCGGCACAGATACGCAGTATTTT.

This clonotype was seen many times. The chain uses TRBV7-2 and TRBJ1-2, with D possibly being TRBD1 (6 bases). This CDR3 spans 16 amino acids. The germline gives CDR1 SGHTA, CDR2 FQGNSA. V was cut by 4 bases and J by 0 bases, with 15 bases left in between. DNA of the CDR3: TGTGCCAGCAGCTCTAGGGGACAACAAGCTAACTATGGCTACACCTTC. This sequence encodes CASSSRGQQANYGYTF.

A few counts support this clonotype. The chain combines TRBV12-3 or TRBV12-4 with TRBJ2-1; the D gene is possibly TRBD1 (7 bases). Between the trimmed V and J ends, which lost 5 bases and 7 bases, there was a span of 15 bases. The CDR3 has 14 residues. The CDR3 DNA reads TGTGCCAGCAGTCCCCGTTCAGGGGGGAATGAGCAGTTCTTC. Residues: CASSPRSGGNEQFF.

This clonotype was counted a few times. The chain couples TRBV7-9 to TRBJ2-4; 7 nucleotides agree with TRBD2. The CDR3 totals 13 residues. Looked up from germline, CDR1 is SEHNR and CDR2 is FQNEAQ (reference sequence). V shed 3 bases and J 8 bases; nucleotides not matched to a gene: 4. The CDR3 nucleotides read TGTGCCAGCAGCTTGAACCGGGGGGACATTCAGTACTTC. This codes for CASSLNRGDIQYF.